This T cell receptor (beta chain) was obtained from a study of blood T cell repertoires in COVID-19. As for the study in general: From the United States, Italy and Spain came samples of acute and convalescent COVID-19. T cells, B-cell-depleted T cells, or PBMCs provided the cDNA or gDNA that served as material.

In the original processing: Using reference gene primer amplification, nucleated cell counts were estimated. Clones were read by immunoSEQ multiplex PCR, and TCRdb kept only the in-frame ones, dropping some. That table supplies the V and J calls and clone size; D and trimming were determined from the DNA. The repertoire holds more than 45,000 clones, with around 89% as singletons. V was cut by 0 bases and J by 6 bases, with 6 bases left in between. Germline V gives CDR1 ENHRY, CDR2 SYGVKD. The CDR3 sequence is 14 residues long. The sequence was obtained from a man aged 60 to 69 with acute or convalescent COVID-19. The sample was peripheral blood. The chain combines TRBV10-3 with TRBJ1-6; D is ambiguous. This chain's CDR3 is CAISESNSNSPLHF. The CDR3 bases are TGTGCCATCAGTGAGTCGAACAGTAATTCACCCCTCCACTTT.